The source of this TCR beta chain is a study of a mutant IDH1 vaccine in newly diagnosed glioma. Across the study: Treated patients showed a male proportion of around 60%, a female proportion of approximately 38%, and a mean age of about 44 years. Earlier therapy was either radiotherapy, temozolomide, or both, and most got both.

Data came from immunoSEQ multiplex PCR; TCRdb stores just in-frame clones and leaves some out. Of tens of thousands of clones detected, roughly 80% appear once; the ten largest clones hold roughly 19%. In germline, CDR1 is SNHLY, CDR2 FYNNEI. The ends were cut back, 0 bases at V and 13 bases at J, with 16 bases in the middle. This CDR3 spans 13 amino acids. For this clone: Its antigen is still unknown.

Overall study results and limits: Detectable vaccine-induced immune responses arose in approximately 93% of patients.

Time point described: baseline, week 1 (first vaccination visit). Sample treatment: pre-vaccination baseline after standard-of-care therapy. New IDH1-mutant, ATRX-lost WHO grade 3 or 4 astrocytomas occurred in donors. Sequencing was performed on PBMCs, taken from a glioma patient treated with radiotherapy, temozolomide or both. The source of this sequence is a man younger than 35 with glioma. The rearrangement joins TRBV2 to TRBJ2-7, with D unresolved. The chain's CDR3 is CASSEAIVRSSYF. Written as DNA, the CDR3 is TGTGCCAGCAGTGAAGCGATCGTGAGAAGTTCCTACTTC. Based on the CDR3 plus reference TRBV2 and TRBJ2-7, the full variable domain is EPEVTQTPSHQVTQMGQEVILRCVPISNHLYFYWYRQILGQKVEFLVSFYNNEISEKSEIFDDQFSVERPDGSNFTLKIRSTKLEDSAMYFCASSEAIVRSSYFGPGTRLTVT.